This T cell receptor beta chain was profiled in a study of T cell responses to AZD1222 COVID-19 vaccine. Points from the study as a whole: The donor cohort was predominantly white British with a female majority, and clonal diversity may have been underestimated. With two AZD1222 doses given, Spike-specific TCR breadth and depth both rose. The study reported that nearly half of spike-specific TCRs target unmutated variant regions. Spike regions recognized by vaccine-associated CD4 TCRs spanned the protein, led by 160-218 and 743-854.

Worth noting for this clone: Its specificity is unknown.

Germline loops: CDR1 LNHNV, CDR2 YYDKDF (reference sequence). V shed 1 base and J shed 0 bases, with 10 bases lying between them. The CDR3 sequence is 17 residues long. Only in-frame clones appear in the TCRdb table, and some are missing; sequencing was by immunoSEQ multiplex PCR. The profile shows more than 120,000 clones, over 75% of them singletons. The chain recombines TRBV15 with TRBJ2-6; no definite D call. This specimen was peripheral blood, taken 28 days after the second dose of the MenACWY control vaccine. The clonotype originates from an adult who received the MenACWY meningococcal vaccine as a control. The CDR3 reads CATSRAARSSGANVLTF. The CDR3 nucleotides read TGTGCCACCAGCAGAGCGGCTAGGAGCTCTGGGGCCAACGTCCTGACTTTC.